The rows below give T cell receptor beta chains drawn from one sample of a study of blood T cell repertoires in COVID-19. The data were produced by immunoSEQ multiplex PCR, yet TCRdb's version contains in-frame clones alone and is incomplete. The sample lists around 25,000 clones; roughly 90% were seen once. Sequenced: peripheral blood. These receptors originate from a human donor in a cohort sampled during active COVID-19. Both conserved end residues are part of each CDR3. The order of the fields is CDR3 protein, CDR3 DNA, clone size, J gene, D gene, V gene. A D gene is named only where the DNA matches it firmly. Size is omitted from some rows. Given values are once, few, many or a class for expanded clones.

CDR3aa: CASSEWGGNYGYTF
CDR3nt: TGTGCCAGCAGTGAATGGGGGGGGAACTATGGCTACACCTTC
abundance: once
j_gene: TRBJ1-2
d_gene: .
v_gene: TRBV25-1

CDR3aa: CASSSPRGQYF
CDR3nt: TGTGCCAGCAGTTCGCCAAGGGGTCAGTACTTC
abundance: .
j_gene: TRBJ2-7
d_gene: .
v_gene: TRBV28

CDR3aa: CASSVTVNTEAFF
CDR3nt: TGTGCCAGCAGCGTAACAGTGAACACTGAAGCTTTCTTT
abundance: .
j_gene: TRBJ1-1
d_gene: .
v_gene: TRBV9

CDR3aa: CASSFLQNTEAFF
CDR3nt: TGTGCCAGCAGCTTTTTACAGAACACTGAAGCTTTCTTT
abundance: .
j_gene: TRBJ1-1
d_gene: .
v_gene: TRBV7-2

CDR3aa: CASSLRGRYGYTF
CDR3nt: TGTGCCAGCAGTTTGCGGGGCAGGTATGGCTACACCTTC
abundance: .
j_gene: TRBJ1-2
d_gene: .
v_gene: TRBV28

CDR3aa: CASSQDGQSLGGANVLTF
CDR3nt: TGTGCCAGCAGCCAAGATGGCCAGTCTCTAGGCGGGGCCAACGTCCTGACTTTC
abundance: .
j_gene: TRBJ2-6
d_gene: .
v_gene: TRBV3-1/TRBV3-2

CDR3aa: CASAPPGGARGHNEQFF
CDR3nt: TGTGCCAGCGCACCCCCAGGGGGAGCGAGGGGCCACAATGAGCAGTTCTTC
abundance: .
j_gene: TRBJ2-1
d_gene: TRBD1
v_gene: TRBV28

CDR3aa: CASSRLAGFADTQYF
CDR3nt: TGTGCCAGCAGCAGACTAGCGGGGTTTGCAGATACGCAGTATTTT
abundance: .
j_gene: TRBJ2-3
d_gene: TRBD2
v_gene: TRBV7-9

CDR3aa: CASSLDRAGELFF
CDR3nt: TGTGCCAGCAGCCTGGACAGGGCAGGGGAGCTGTTTTTT
abundance: once
j_gene: TRBJ2-2
d_gene: TRBD1
v_gene: TRBV12-3/TRBV12-4

CDR3aa: CASSFPPLLWEQYF
CDR3nt: TGTGCCAGCAGCTTCCCGCCCCTACTTTGGGAGCAGTACTTC
abundance: .
j_gene: TRBJ2-7
d_gene: .
v_gene: TRBV7-8

CDR3aa: CASRAPTDTQYF
CDR3nt: TGTGCCAGCAGAGCCCCCACAGATACGCAGTATTTT
abundance: .
j_gene: TRBJ2-3
d_gene: .
v_gene: TRBV2

CDR3aa: CASRSRTGVNYGYTF
CDR3nt: TGTGCCAGCAGATCCAGGACAGGGGTGAACTATGGCTACACCTTC
abundance: .
j_gene: TRBJ1-2
d_gene: TRBD1
v_gene: TRBV2

CDR3aa: CASSERTSGTDTQYF
CDR3nt: TGTGCCAGCAGTGAAAGGACTAGCGGCACAGATACGCAGTATTTT
abundance: .
j_gene: TRBJ2-3
d_gene: TRBD2
v_gene: TRBV2

CDR3aa: CSVVSRDLTF
CDR3nt: TGCAGCGTTGTATCTAGGGACTTGACCTTC
abundance: .
j_gene: TRBJ1-2
d_gene: .
v_gene: TRBV29-1

CDR3aa: CASRIAGGANEQFF
CDR3nt: TGTGCCAGCAGAATAGCGGGAGGAGCTAATGAGCAGTTCTTC
abundance: .
j_gene: TRBJ2-1
d_gene: TRBD2
v_gene: TRBV4-2

CDR3aa: CASSLVTGSQPQHF
CDR3nt: TGTGCCAGCAGCTTAGTGACAGGGAGTCAGCCCCAGCATTTT
abundance: .
j_gene: TRBJ1-5
d_gene: TRBD1
v_gene: TRBV11-2

CDR3aa: CASSLDRAGNTIYF
CDR3nt: TGTGCCAGCAGCCTGGACAGGGCAGGAAACACCATATATTTT
abundance: .
j_gene: TRBJ1-3
d_gene: TRBD1
v_gene: TRBV28

CDR3aa: CASSLSPPWQGLTEAFF
CDR3nt: TGTGCCAGCAGTTTATCGCCCCCGTGGCAGGGCCTCACTGAAGCTTTCTTT
abundance: .
j_gene: TRBJ1-1
d_gene: .
v_gene: TRBV27

CDR3aa: CASSVVQNTEAFF
CDR3nt: TGTGCCAGCAGCGTAGTACAGAACACTGAAGCTTTCTTT
abundance: .
j_gene: TRBJ1-1
d_gene: .
v_gene: TRBV9

CDR3aa: CASSQQAGDSYEQYF
CDR3nt: TGTGCCAGCAGCCAACAGGCGGGAGATTCCTACGAGCAGTACTTC
abundance: .
j_gene: TRBJ2-7
d_gene: TRBD2
v_gene: TRBV3-1/TRBV3-2

CDR3aa: CASSPFLRGDEKLFF
CDR3nt: TGTGCCAGCAGCCCCTTTCTACGGGGGGACGAAAAACTGTTTTTT
abundance: .
j_gene: TRBJ1-4
d_gene: .
v_gene: TRBV7-8

CDR3aa: CASSEVGGEPQHF
CDR3nt: TGTGCCAGCAGTGAAGTGGGGGGGGAGCCCCAGCATTTT
abundance: few
j_gene: TRBJ1-5
d_gene: .
v_gene: TRBV2

CDR3aa: CASSLLEEFEAFF
CDR3nt: TGTGCCAGCAGCTTGTTAGAGGAGTTTGAAGCTTTCTTT
abundance: .
j_gene: TRBJ1-1
d_gene: .
v_gene: TRBV5-5

CDR3aa: CASSPGQGMGYTF
CDR3nt: TGTGCCAGCAGTCCGGGACAGGGGATGGGCTACACCTTC
abundance: once
j_gene: TRBJ1-2
d_gene: TRBD1
v_gene: TRBV6-6

CDR3aa: CASSSQAGDTQYF
CDR3nt: TGTGCCAGCAGCTCTCAGGCCGGAGATACGCAGTATTTT
abundance: few
j_gene: TRBJ2-3
d_gene: .
v_gene: TRBV5-4

CDR3aa: CASSYSEGRNTEAFF
CDR3nt: TGTGCCAGCAGTTACTCGGAGGGTAGGAACACTGAAGCTTTCTTT
abundance: few
j_gene: TRBJ1-1
d_gene: .
v_gene: TRBV6-6

CDR3aa: CASTPGGGWTQYF
CDR3nt: TGTGCCAGTACCCCGGGGGGGGGATGGACCCAGTACTTC
abundance: .
j_gene: TRBJ2-5
d_gene: TRBD2
v_gene: TRBV19

CDR3aa: CASSRWPPGQGGNYGYTF
CDR3nt: TGTGCCAGCAGCCGTTGGCCCCCGGGACAGGGCGGGAACTATGGCTACACCTTC
abundance: once
j_gene: TRBJ1-2
d_gene: TRBD1
v_gene: TRBV7-8